These 2 T cell receptor beta chains were sequenced from one sample in a study of control samples from healthy donors and cancer patients. Repertoires were generated with immunoSEQ multiplex PCR, while TCRdb's copy carries only in-frame clones and drops some. The top ten clones hold over 4% of a sample with around 170,000 clones, 85% to 90% of them seen once. The sequencing input was blood. These receptors were collected from a woman between 25 and 40 years old in good health.

The J gene is TRBJ1-5, the V gene TRBV2; a weak D match, TRBD1 (5 bases). This CDR3 is built from 15 residues. The V gene's germline CDR1 is SNHLY and CDR2 FYNNEI. V was clipped by 3 bases and J by 0 bases, with 9 bases between them. DNA of the CDR3: TGTGCCAGCAGTGAGGGACGGGCTAGCAATCAGCCCCAGCATTTT. Translating it yields CASSEGRASNQPQHF. Drawing the rest from reference TRBV2 and TRBJ1-5, the complete variable domain is EPEVTQTPSHQVTQMGQEVILRCVPISNHLYFYWYRQILGQKVEFLVSFYNNEISEKSEIFDDQFSVERPDGSNFTLKIRSTKLEDSAMYFCASSEGRASNQPQHFGDGTRLSIL.

The chain uses TRBV12-3 or TRBV12-4 and TRBJ1-6; 7 bases map to TRBD1. The V segment lost 5 bases and the J segment 16 bases; nucleotides outside the gene matches: 11. This CDR3 has 13 residues. Here the CDR3 reads CASSEPTGPWLHF. The CDR3 nucleotides read TGTGCCAGCAGTGAACCGACAGGGCCCTGGCTCCACTTT.